This TCR beta chain was retrieved from a study of radiation and T cells in renal cell carcinoma. Study-level findings and limits: In blood, top tumor clones expanded by 2 weeks, shrinking by 4. Baseline intratumoral clonotype presence is unknown without pretreatment biopsies.

Trimming removed 2 bases from V and 5 bases from J, with 13 bases in between. This CDR3 has 14 residues. Germline V gives CDR1 MNHNY, CDR2 SVGAGI (reference sequence). Repertoires were generated with immunoSEQ multiplex PCR, while TCRdb's copy carries only in-frame clones and drops some. The sample includes under 100,000 clones, 70% to 90% of them seen just once. Concerning this clone itself: Its antigen remains unidentified.

As to time point: blood 4 weeks post-SBRT, at nephrectomy. Treatment described: 15 Gy SBRT to primary tumor, nephrectomy 4 weeks later. The chain links TRBV6-6 to TRBJ2-7; the D gene is possibly TRBD1 (5 bases). The sequence came from a man aged 45 to 65 with renal cell carcinoma. This specimen was blood, taken from a patient whose treatment included radiotherapy and nephrectomy. Written as DNA, the CDR3 is TGTGCCAGCAGTTACGCCGGGCAGGGTCACGAGCAGTACTTC. Translating it yields CASSYAGQGHEQYF.